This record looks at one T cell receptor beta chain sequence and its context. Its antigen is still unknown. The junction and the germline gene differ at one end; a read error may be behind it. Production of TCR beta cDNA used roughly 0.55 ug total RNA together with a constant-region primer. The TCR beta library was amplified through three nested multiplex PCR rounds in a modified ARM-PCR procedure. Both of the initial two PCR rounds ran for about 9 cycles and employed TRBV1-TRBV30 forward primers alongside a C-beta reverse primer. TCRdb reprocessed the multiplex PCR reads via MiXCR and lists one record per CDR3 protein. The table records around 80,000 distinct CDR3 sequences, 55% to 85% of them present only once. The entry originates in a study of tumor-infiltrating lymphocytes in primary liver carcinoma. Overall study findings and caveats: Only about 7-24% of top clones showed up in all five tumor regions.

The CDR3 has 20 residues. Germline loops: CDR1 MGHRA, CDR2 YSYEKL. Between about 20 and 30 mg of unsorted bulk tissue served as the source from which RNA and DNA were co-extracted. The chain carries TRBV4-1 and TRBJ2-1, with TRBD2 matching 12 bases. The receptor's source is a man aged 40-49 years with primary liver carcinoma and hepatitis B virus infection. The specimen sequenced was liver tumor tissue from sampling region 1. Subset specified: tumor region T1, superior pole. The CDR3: CDSSQGCTSGRKVTYNEQFF. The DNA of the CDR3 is TGCGACAGCAGCCAAGGTTGTACTAGCGGGAGGAAGGTAACCTACAATGAGCAGTTCTTC.